The 22 T cell receptor beta chains given below trace back to one sample, sequenced in a study of Ad26.COV2.S vaccination and SARS-CoV-2 variants (dated by TCRdb to about 2021). The treatment or condition label of this sample denotes: around 19 received Ad26.COV2.S at low or high dose, single or two shots; about 5 received placebo; per-sample allocation not given. For vaccine and placebo recipients, repertoires were sequenced using samples collected on day 63 after the first injection. Library preparation was by the immunoSEQ multiplex PCR assay. TCRdb holds this immuneACCESS table with in-frame rearrangements only. Some clones are missing; in checked studies, unresolved V genes explain under half, and the rest has no known cause. This sample has around 500,000 clones in its table, and about nine tenths of those were observed once. The ten largest make up about 1.5% of the sample. Sequences were derived from peripheral blood, sampled in a trial of Ad26.COV2.S vaccine versus placebo. Receptors were obtained from a person between 18 and 59 years old who received the Ad26.COV2.S COVID-19 vaccine or a placebo.

The chain links TRBV6-2 or TRBV6-3 to TRBJ2-1, with unresolved D. Germline CDR1 is MNHEY and CDR2 is SVGEGT. The CDR3 contains 13 residues. V lost 4 bases and J 1 base, leaving 5 bases between the germline ends. CDR3 sequence: CASSSKSYNEQFF. DNA for the CDR3: TGTGCCAGCAGTTCAAAGTCCTACAATGAGCAGTTCTTC.

The chain carries TRBV7-9 and TRBJ1-2; perhaps TRBD1 as D (6 bases). Per germline, CDR1 SEHNR and CDR2 FQNEAQ (reference sequence). The V end was cut by 5 bases, the J end by 7 bases, with 14 bases between. The CDR3 has 13 amino acids. The CDR3 DNA sequence: TGTGCCAGCAGCCCACAGGGCTCTGGTGGCTACACCTTC. Amino acid sequence: CASSPQGSGGYTF.

The chain carries TRBV6-4 and TRBJ2-7; D is possibly TRBD2 (5 bases). The ends were cut back, 4 bases at V and 5 bases at J, with 15 bases in the middle. CDR1 and CDR2 (germline): MRHNA, SNTAGT. The CDR3 is 14 residues long. Here the CDR3 DNA reads TGTGCCAGCAGTGTCAGAGGGAATAGGGACGAGCAGTACTTC. Amino acid sequence: CASSVRGNRDEQYF.

This chain links TRBV11-2 with TRBJ2-7; TRBD1 agrees at 7 bases. The V gene's germline CDR1 is SGHAT and CDR2 FQNNGV. The CDR3 has 14 residues. Trimming cost V 6 bases and J 0 bases; bases outside gene matches: 5. The CDR3 protein is CASRQGISSYEQYF. Written as DNA, the CDR3 is TGTGCCAGCAGACAGGGGATCAGCTCCTACGAGCAGTACTTC.

This clone was seen a single time. J is TRBJ1-1 and V is TRBV6-5; 7 nucleotides align to TRBD1. There are 15 residues in the CDR3. Trimming took 6 bases from V and 0 from J; bases not matched to a gene: 7. In germline, CDR1 is MNHEY, CDR2 SVGAGI. CDR3 loop: CASRDRLLMNTEAFF. CDR3 nucleotides: TGTGCCAGCAGGGACAGGCTACTCATGAACACTGAAGCTTTCTTT.

This chain connects TRBV5-1 to TRBJ2-1; D call uncertain. Germline CDR1 reads SGHRS; CDR2 reads YFSETQ. This CDR3 comprises 15 residues. The V end was cut by 0 bases, the J end by 0 bases, with 7 bases between. The CDR3 loop is CASSLVSDSYNEQFF. As DNA, the CDR3 is TGCGCCAGCAGCTTGGTTTCTGACTCCTACAATGAGCAGTTCTTC.

This clone was observed a handful of times. The rearrangement links TRBV18 to TRBJ1-5; the match to TRBD1 covers 7 bases. The V and J ends lost 2 bases and 6 bases, in that order; junction bases with no gene match: 4. Germline V lookup: CDR1 KGHSH, CDR2 LQKENI. The CDR3 is 14 residues long. CDR3 sequence (DNA): TGTGCCAGCTCACCAGCAGGGGGGTCTCAGCCCCAGCATTTT. As protein: CASSPAGGSQPQHF.

The chain employs TRBV30 and TRBJ1-2; 7 nucleotides agree with TRBD1. J lost 6 bases, V lost 0 bases, and 13 bases had no gene match. Germline CDR1 GTSNPN, CDR2 SVGIG (reference sequence). CDR3 length equals 16 residues. In DNA, the CDR3 is TGTGCCTGGAGTGTAGGTTGGGCAGGGGGATTTAATGGCTACACCTTC. Residues: CAWSVGWAGGFNGYTF.

CDR3 bases: TGTGCCAGCAGCCTCAACGTAGGGGAGCACACTGAAGCTTTCTTT. Protein sequence: CASSLNVGEHTEAFF. The chain recombines TRBV5-4 with TRBJ1-1, with D perhaps TRBD1 (5 bases). V shed 4 bases and J shed 3 bases, with 16 bases lying between them. Germline CDR1 and CDR2: SGHNT and YYREEE (reference sequence). The CDR3 is 15 amino acids.

This clone was detected once. The J gene is TRBJ2-7, the V gene TRBV28, with 7 nucleotides matching TRBD1. This CDR3 region has 13 residues. J lost 5 bases, V lost 7 bases, and 8 bases had no gene match. Germline V gives CDR1 MDHEN, CDR2 SYDVKM. CDR3 residues: CASTRGGRDEQYF. The CDR3 region has the DNA TGTGCCAGCACCCGAGGGGGCCGAGACGAGCAGTACTTC.

The chain uses TRBV30 and TRBJ2-5; 8 bases agree with TRBD2. This CDR3 comprises 13 residues. Losses at the gene ends were 4 bases for V and 5 bases for J; bases not matched to a gene: 6. The germline V gene encodes CDR1 GTSNPN and CDR2 SVGIG (reference sequence). Here the CDR3 reads CAWMPGLGETQYF. The CDR3 DNA sequence: TGTGCCTGGATGCCGGGACTAGGCGAGACCCAGTACTTC.

This CDR3 reads CASRGNSGNTIYF. In DNA form, the CDR3 reads TGTGCCAGCAGGGGTAACTCTGGAAACACCATATATTTT. This chain connects TRBV2 to TRBJ1-3; D is unresolved. The CDR3 is 13 residues long. Deletions cut 6 bases from V and 0 bases from J, with 6 bases between. Germline V gene sequence: CDR1 SNHLY, CDR2 FYNNEI. The complete variable domain, with remaining parts taken from reference TRBV2 and TRBJ1-3, reads EPEVTQTPSHQVTQMGQEVILRCVPISNHLYFYWYRQILGQKVEFLVSFYNNEISEKSEIFDDQFSVERPDGSNFTLKIRSTKLEDSAMYFCASRGNSGNTIYFGEGSWLTVV.

The V and J genes are TRBV28 and TRBJ2-2; D not resolved. Germline values: CDR1 MDHEN, CDR2 SYDVKM. Deletions cut 3 bases from V and 8 bases from J, with 4 bases between. The CDR3 is made up of 11 amino acids. This CDR3 reads CASSFFGELFF. The CDR3, as DNA: TGTGCCAGCAGTTTCTTTGGGGAGCTGTTTTTT.

The chain combines TRBV3-1 (or the pseudogene TRBV3-2) with TRBJ1-3, with a tentative D call TRBD1 (6 bases). CDR3 length equals 19 residues. The germline CDR1 and CDR2 sequences are LGHDT and YNNKEL (reference sequence). With 1 base removed from V and 0 bases from J, the gap between germline ends came to 19 bases. CDR3 in amino acids: CASSQVGGRLRLSGNTIYF. The DNA of the CDR3 is TGTGCCAGCAGCCAAGTGGGGGGCAGGCTCCGACTCTCTGGAAACACCATATATTTT.

V gene TRBV7-3 combines with J gene TRBJ2-2; either TRBD1 or TRBD2 may supply D (6 bases each). Germline CDR1 and CDR2: SGHTA and FQGTGA. Trimming took off 3 bases at V and 4 bases at J, with 12 bases between the two ends. There are 15 residues in the CDR3. CDR3 DNA sequence: TGTGCCAGCAGCTTCGGTGGGGGGCCCACCGGGGAGCTGTTTTTT. It is translated as CASSFGGGPTGELFF.

V and J are TRBV6-5 and TRBJ1-3, with a weak D call TRBD1 (6 bases). Trimming removed 8 bases at V and 0 bases at J, with 11 bases between. The CDR3 runs 14 residues. CDR1 is MNHEY and CDR2 is SVGAGI in the germline V gene. The CDR3 is CASGPQGSGNTIYF. DNA of the CDR3: TGTGCCAGCGGACCACAGGGCTCTGGAAACACCATATATTTT.

The rearrangement uses TRBV27 and TRBJ1-1, with 8 bases identical to TRBD1. CDR1 and CDR2 from the germline V gene are MNHEY and SMNVEV (reference sequence). The length of the CDR3 is 16 residues. V trimming: 6 bases; J trimming: 3 bases; junction bases outside the gene matches: 12. The CDR3 spells CASRFGQGAGHTEAFF. In DNA form, the CDR3 reads TGTGCCAGCAGATTCGGCCAGGGGGCGGGCCACACTGAAGCTTTCTTT.

The chain joins TRBV7-9 to TRBJ2-5; D ambiguous. In germline, CDR1 is SEHNR, CDR2 FQNEAQ (reference sequence). The CDR3 is 15 amino acids. Trimming removed 4 bases at V and 1 base at J, with 13 bases between. The CDR3 spells CASSSPKKSQETQYF. In nucleotides, the CDR3 is TGTGCCAGCAGCTCCCCCAAGAAGAGCCAAGAGACCCAGTACTTC.

This clone was seen more than once but under ten times. The chain combines TRBV19 with TRBJ2-7; TRBD1 might be the D (6 bases). The CDR3 consists of 14 residues. Germline V gene sequence: CDR1 LNHDA, CDR2 SQIVND (reference sequence). V was pared by 6 bases and J by 4 bases, with 16 bases between. CDR3 protein: CASSSQGLGYEQYF. In DNA, the CDR3 is TGTGCCAGTAGCTCACAGGGCCTAGGGTACGAGCAGTACTTC.

The chain combines TRBV18 with TRBJ2-5; D might be TRBD1 (5 bases). Per the germline V gene, CDR1 is KGHSH and CDR2 is LQKENI. The CDR3 has 14 residues. Deletions cut 2 bases from V and 1 base from J, with 8 bases between. The CDR3 loop is CASSPGAPQETQYF. CDR3 DNA: TGTGCCAGCTCACCAGGGGCACCCCAAGAGACCCAGTACTTC.

The V and J genes are TRBV29-1 and TRBJ2-5; perhaps TRBD1 as D (6 bases). Trimming cost V 4 bases and J 2 bases, with 14 bases left between them. CDR1 and CDR2 from the germline V gene are SQVTM and ANQGSEA. The CDR3 is 14 residues long. In nucleotides, the CDR3 is TGCAGCGTTGCATACCCAGGGGAGCAAGAGACCCAGTACTTC. Residues: CSVAYPGEQETQYF.

The chain joins TRBV7-6 to TRBJ2-3; 9 positions agree with TRBD2. The germline CDR1 and CDR2 sequences are SGHVS and FNYEAQ. The J segment lost 3 bases and the V segment lost 4 bases, leaving 14 bases of the junction unmatched. The CDR3 consists of 18 residues. The CDR3 loop reads CASSWRSGAGGRTDTQYF. The CDR3 nucleotides read TGTGCCAGCAGCTGGCGAAGCGGAGCGGGGGGTAGGACAGATACGCAGTATTTT.